This T cell receptor (beta chain) is from a study of cytomegalovirus exposure and HLA in healthy donors. Unmatched junction bases numbered 5, after V lost 3 bases and J lost 10 bases. The CDR3 covers 13 residues. The V gene's germline CDR1 is MNHEY and CDR2 SMNVEV (reference sequence). The study sampled nominally healthy donors, though unrecorded immune exposures were likely. General study findings and limits: Relative to equally common others, HLA-associated TCR beta chains showed greater clonal expansion in a later analysis. In a later analysis, productive TCRs from donors in an Asian-associated ancestry cluster reportedly carried fewer N-insertions than the cohort mean.

PCR amplification relied on 60 Vbeta primers (plus 13 Jbeta primers). Clones were sequenced by immunoSEQ multiplex PCR, and TCRdb holds only the in-frame ones, with some missing. Here the sample spans roughly 150,000 clones, 75% being singletons. Concerning this clone: Its target is not known.

The chain uses TRBV27 and TRBJ2-1, with 8 bases that match TRBD1. The receptor was isolated from a young man in good health and CMV-seronegative. Sequenced material: PBMCs. CDR3 protein: CASSFPGGREQFF. The CDR3 DNA sequence: TGTGCCAGCAGTTTCCCAGGGGGCAGGGAGCAGTTCTTC.